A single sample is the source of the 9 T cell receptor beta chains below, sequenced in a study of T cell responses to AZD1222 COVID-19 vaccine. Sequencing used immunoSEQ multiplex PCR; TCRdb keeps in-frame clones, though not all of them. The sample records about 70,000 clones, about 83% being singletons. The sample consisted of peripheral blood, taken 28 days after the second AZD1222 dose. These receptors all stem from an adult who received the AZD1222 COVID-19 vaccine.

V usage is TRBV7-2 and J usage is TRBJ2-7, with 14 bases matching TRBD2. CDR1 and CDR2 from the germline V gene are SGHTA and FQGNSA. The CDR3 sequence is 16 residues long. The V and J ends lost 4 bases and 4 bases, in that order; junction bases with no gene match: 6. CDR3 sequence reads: CASSSAGTSGSYEQYF. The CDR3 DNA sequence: TGTGCCAGCAGCTCGGCTGGGACTAGCGGGAGTTACGAGCAGTACTTC.

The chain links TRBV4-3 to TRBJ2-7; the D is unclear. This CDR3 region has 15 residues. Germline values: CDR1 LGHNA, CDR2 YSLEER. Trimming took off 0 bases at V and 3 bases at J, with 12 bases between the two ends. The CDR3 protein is CASSQDYRAHYEQYF. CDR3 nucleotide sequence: TGCGCCAGCAGCCAAGATTACCGGGCCCACTACGAGCAGTACTTC.

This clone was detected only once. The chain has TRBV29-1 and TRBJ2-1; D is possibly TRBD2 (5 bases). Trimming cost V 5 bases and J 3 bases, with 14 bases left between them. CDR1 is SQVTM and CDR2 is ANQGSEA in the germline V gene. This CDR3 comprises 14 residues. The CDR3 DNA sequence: TGCAGCGTTTGCCTTTATGGGAGCTACAATGAGCAGTTCTTC. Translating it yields CSVCLYGSYNEQFF.

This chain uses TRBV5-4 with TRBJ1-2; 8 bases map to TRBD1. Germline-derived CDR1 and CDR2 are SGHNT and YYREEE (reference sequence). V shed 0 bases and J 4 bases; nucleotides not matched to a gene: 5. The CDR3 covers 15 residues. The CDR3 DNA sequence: TGTGCCAGCAGCTTGGCCAGGGGGCCAATCTATGGCTACACCTTC. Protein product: CASSLARGPIYGYTF.

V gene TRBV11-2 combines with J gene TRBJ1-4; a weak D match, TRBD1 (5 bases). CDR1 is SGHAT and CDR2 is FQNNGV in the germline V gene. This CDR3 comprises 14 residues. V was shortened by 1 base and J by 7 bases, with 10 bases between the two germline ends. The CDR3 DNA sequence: TGTGCCAGCAGCTTAGGTGTGGGGGGTGAAAAACTGTTTTTT. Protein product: CASSLGVGGEKLFF.

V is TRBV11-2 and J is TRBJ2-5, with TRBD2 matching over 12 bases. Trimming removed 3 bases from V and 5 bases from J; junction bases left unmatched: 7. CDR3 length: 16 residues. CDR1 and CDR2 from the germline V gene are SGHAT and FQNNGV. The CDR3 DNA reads TGTGCCAGCAGCTTCAGGGCTAGCGGGGGGGTGGAGACCCAGTACTTC. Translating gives CASSFRASGGVETQYF.

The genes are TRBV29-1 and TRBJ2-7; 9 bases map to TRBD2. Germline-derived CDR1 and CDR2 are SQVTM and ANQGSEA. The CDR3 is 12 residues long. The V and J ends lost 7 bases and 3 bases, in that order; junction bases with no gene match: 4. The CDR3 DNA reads TGCAGCGCGTTAGCGGGGGTCTACGAGCAGTACTTC. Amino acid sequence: CSALAGVYEQYF.

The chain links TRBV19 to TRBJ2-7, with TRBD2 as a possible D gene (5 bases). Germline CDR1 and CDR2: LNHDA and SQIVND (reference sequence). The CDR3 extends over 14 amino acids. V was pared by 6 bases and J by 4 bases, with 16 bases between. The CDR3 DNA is TGTGCCAGTAGCCACGCCGGGGATGCATACGAGCAGTACTTC. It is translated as CASSHAGDAYEQYF. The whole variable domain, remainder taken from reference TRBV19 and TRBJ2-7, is DGGITQSPKYLFRKEGQNVTLSCEQNLNHDAMYWYRQDPGQGLRLIYYSQIVNDFQKGDIAEGYSVSREKKESFPLTVTSAQKNPTAFYLCASSHAGDAYEQYFGPGTRLTVT.

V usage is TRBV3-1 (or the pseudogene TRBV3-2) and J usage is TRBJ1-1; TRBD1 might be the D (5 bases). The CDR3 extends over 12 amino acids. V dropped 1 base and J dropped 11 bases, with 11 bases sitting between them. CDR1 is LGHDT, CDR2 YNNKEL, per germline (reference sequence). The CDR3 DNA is TGTGCCAGCAGCCAAGCTAGACAGATGGCTTTCTTT. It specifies CASSQARQMAFF.